The 16 T cell receptor beta chains listed next were all sequenced from one sample in a study of T cell responses to AZD1222 COVID-19 vaccine. Profiled with immunoSEQ multiplex PCR; TCRdb holds only in-frame clones, not every one. This sample has about 140,000 clones, with 85% to 95% found just once. This material consisted of peripheral blood, taken on day 0 of AZD1222 vaccination. These receptors were collected from an adult in good health.

V is TRBV6-5 and J is TRBJ1-1, with TRBD1 matching over 10 bases. The V and J ends lost 0 bases and 8 bases, in that order; junction bases with no gene match: 9. In germline, CDR1 is MNHEY, CDR2 SVGAGI. This CDR3 has 16 amino acids. The CDR3 DNA is TGTGCCAGCAGTTACTCGTACGGGACAGGGGACTTAGAAGCTTTCTTT. It codes for CASSYSYGTGDLEAFF.

The chain couples TRBV10-2 to TRBJ1-3; D not resolved. V was cut by 3 bases and J by 2 bases, with 8 bases left in between. The CDR3 is 14 amino acids. Germline V CDR1 and CDR2: WSHSY, SAAADI. CDR3 region: CASSDWAAGNTIYF. The CDR3 DNA reads as TGCGCCAGCAGTGATTGGGCAGCTGGAAACACCATATATTTT.

The rearrangement uses TRBV12-3 or TRBV12-4 and TRBJ1-2; D is uncertain. The V end lost 3 bases, the J end lost 3 bases, and 8 bases lay between the germline ends. The CDR3 covers 13 residues. This CDR3 is CASSFLPYYGYTF. The CDR3 DNA is TGTGCCAGCAGTTTTTTGCCTTACTATGGCTACACCTTC.

This chain joins TRBV23-1 and TRBJ1-4; no reliable D call. TRBV23-1 is marked as an open reading frame, function uncertain. The V end lost 3 bases, the J end lost 8 bases, and 16 bases lay between the germline ends. This CDR3 comprises 15 residues. This CDR3 is CASSHLDLWTEKLFF. CDR3 coding DNA: TGCGCCAGCAGTCACCTGGACCTTTGGACCGAAAAACTGTTTTTT.

The J gene is TRBJ1-5, the V gene TRBV6-6; no firm D call. CDR3 length equals 14 residues. V lost 4 bases and J 0 bases, leaving 7 bases between the germline ends. Germline CDR1 reads MNHNY; CDR2 reads SVGAGI (reference sequence). CDR3 sequence reads: CASSWEFSNQPQHF. The CDR3 nucleotides are TGTGCCAGCAGTTGGGAATTTAGCAATCAGCCCCAGCATTTT.

This clone was counted a single time. The chain recombines TRBV11-2 with TRBJ1-1; D remains unclear. Germline lookup yields CDR1 SGHAT and CDR2 FQNNGV. Trimming took 4 bases from V and 5 from J, leaving 14 bases between them. The CDR3 covers 14 residues. CDR3 coding DNA: TGTGCCAGCAGCTCAGCCTGGGGTGTAACTGAAGCTTTCTTT. Protein sequence: CASSSAWGVTEAFF.

The chain is built from TRBV10-2 and TRBJ1-3; D is unresolved. The CDR3 contains 12 residues. In germline, CDR1 is WSHSY, CDR2 SAAADI. V was pared by 10 bases and J by 4 bases, with 11 bases between. CDR3 protein: CATWTKGNTIYF. The CDR3 DNA reads TGCGCCACCTGGACGAAGGGAAACACCATATATTTT.

The chain joins TRBV29-1 to TRBJ1-1, with D perhaps TRBD1 (5 bases). Trimming pared 8 bases from V and 10 bases from J, leaving 23 bases between. The CDR3 extends over 13 amino acids. Looked up from germline, CDR1 is SQVTM and CDR2 is ANQGSEA. This chain's CDR3 is CSSDNRGEGSAFF. Here the CDR3 DNA reads TGCAGCTCAGATAACCGGGGGGAAGGGTCAGCTTTCTTT.

The CDR3 DNA reads TGTGCCAGCTCGAGACAGGGCTACGAGCAGTACTTC. This codes for CASSRQGYEQYF. This chain links TRBV25-1 with TRBJ2-7; the match to TRBD1 covers 7 bases. Germline V gene lookup returns CDR1 MGHDK and CDR2 SYGVNS. This CDR3 comprises 12 residues. J gave up 3 bases and V 8 bases, and 4 bases lay outside the gene matches.

This chain's CDR3 is CASRGKTRVNTEAFF. The CDR3 DNA is TGTGCCTCGAGGGGAAAAACAAGGGTGAACACTGAAGCTTTCTTT. This chain connects TRBV19 to TRBJ1-1; D perhaps matches TRBD1 (5 bases). This CDR3 is 15 amino acids long. Germline CDR1 reads LNHDA; CDR2 reads SQIVND (reference sequence). V dropped 11 bases and J dropped 0 bases, with 19 bases sitting between them.

The genes are TRBV18 and TRBJ1-2; TRBD1 matches at 9 bases. Germline V gene lookup returns CDR1 KGHSH and CDR2 LQKENI. The CDR3 totals 14 residues. J gave up 4 bases and V 6 bases, and 6 bases lay outside the gene matches. The CDR3 loop is CASSLGQGPYGYTF. CDR3 DNA: TGTGCCAGCTCCCTTGGACAGGGGCCCTATGGCTACACCTTC.

The rearrangement uses TRBV15 and TRBJ2-6; TRBD2 is a possible D gene (6 bases). Germline V CDR1 and CDR2: LNHNV, YYDKDF (reference sequence). This CDR3 region has 16 residues. The V end lost 1 base, the J end lost 2 bases, and 9 bases lay between the germline ends. CDR3 residues: CATSRGPGAGANVLTF. CDR3 coding DNA: TGTGCCACCAGCAGAGGGCCGGGGGCTGGGGCCAACGTCCTGACTTTC.

The rearrangement uses TRBV5-5 and TRBJ1-5, with 7 bases matching TRBD1. There are 14 residues in the CDR3. Trimming removed 4 bases from V and 2 bases from J; junction bases left unmatched: 3. Per the germline V gene, CDR1 is SGHKS and CDR2 is YYEKEE (reference sequence). The DNA for the CDR3 is TGTGCCAGCAGCGGCGGACAGGGCAATCAGCCCCAGCATTTT. Translating gives CASSGGQGNQPQHF.

This chain connects TRBV13 to TRBJ1-5; TRBD1 matches at 9 bases. J lost 4 bases, V lost 5 bases, and 6 bases had no gene match. Germline V lookup: CDR1 PRHDT, CDR2 FYEKMQ (reference sequence). CDR3 length: 15 residues. Here the CDR3 DNA reads TGTGCCAGCAGCCCCGGACAGGGGTGGAATCAGCCCCAGCATTTT. It yields the protein CASSPGQGWNQPQHF.

This chain links TRBV13 with TRBJ2-7; D is uncertain. CDR1 PRHDT and CDR2 FYEKMQ come from the germline V gene (reference sequence). Deletions cut 4 bases from V and 3 bases from J, with 10 bases between. The CDR3 has 13 residues. The CDR3 spells CASSSHKFYEQYF. For the CDR3, the DNA is TGTGCCAGCAGCTCCCACAAGTTCTACGAGCAGTACTTC. Filled out from reference TRBV13 and TRBJ2-7, the complete variable domain reads AAGVIQSPRHLIKEKRETATLKCYPIPRHDTVYWYQQGPGQDPQFLISFYEKMQSDKGSIPDRFSAQQFSDYHSELNMSSLELGDSALYFCASSSHKFYEQYFGPGTRLTVT.

V is TRBV11-3 and J is TRBJ2-5, with unresolved D. This CDR3 region has 14 residues. Germline CDR1 and CDR2: SGHNT and YENEEA. The ends were cut back, 5 bases at V and 5 bases at J, with 15 bases in the middle. Here the CDR3 DNA reads TGTGCCAGCAGCGGGTCCGAGGCCCGGGAGACCCAGTACTTC. Amino acids: CASSGSEARETQYF.